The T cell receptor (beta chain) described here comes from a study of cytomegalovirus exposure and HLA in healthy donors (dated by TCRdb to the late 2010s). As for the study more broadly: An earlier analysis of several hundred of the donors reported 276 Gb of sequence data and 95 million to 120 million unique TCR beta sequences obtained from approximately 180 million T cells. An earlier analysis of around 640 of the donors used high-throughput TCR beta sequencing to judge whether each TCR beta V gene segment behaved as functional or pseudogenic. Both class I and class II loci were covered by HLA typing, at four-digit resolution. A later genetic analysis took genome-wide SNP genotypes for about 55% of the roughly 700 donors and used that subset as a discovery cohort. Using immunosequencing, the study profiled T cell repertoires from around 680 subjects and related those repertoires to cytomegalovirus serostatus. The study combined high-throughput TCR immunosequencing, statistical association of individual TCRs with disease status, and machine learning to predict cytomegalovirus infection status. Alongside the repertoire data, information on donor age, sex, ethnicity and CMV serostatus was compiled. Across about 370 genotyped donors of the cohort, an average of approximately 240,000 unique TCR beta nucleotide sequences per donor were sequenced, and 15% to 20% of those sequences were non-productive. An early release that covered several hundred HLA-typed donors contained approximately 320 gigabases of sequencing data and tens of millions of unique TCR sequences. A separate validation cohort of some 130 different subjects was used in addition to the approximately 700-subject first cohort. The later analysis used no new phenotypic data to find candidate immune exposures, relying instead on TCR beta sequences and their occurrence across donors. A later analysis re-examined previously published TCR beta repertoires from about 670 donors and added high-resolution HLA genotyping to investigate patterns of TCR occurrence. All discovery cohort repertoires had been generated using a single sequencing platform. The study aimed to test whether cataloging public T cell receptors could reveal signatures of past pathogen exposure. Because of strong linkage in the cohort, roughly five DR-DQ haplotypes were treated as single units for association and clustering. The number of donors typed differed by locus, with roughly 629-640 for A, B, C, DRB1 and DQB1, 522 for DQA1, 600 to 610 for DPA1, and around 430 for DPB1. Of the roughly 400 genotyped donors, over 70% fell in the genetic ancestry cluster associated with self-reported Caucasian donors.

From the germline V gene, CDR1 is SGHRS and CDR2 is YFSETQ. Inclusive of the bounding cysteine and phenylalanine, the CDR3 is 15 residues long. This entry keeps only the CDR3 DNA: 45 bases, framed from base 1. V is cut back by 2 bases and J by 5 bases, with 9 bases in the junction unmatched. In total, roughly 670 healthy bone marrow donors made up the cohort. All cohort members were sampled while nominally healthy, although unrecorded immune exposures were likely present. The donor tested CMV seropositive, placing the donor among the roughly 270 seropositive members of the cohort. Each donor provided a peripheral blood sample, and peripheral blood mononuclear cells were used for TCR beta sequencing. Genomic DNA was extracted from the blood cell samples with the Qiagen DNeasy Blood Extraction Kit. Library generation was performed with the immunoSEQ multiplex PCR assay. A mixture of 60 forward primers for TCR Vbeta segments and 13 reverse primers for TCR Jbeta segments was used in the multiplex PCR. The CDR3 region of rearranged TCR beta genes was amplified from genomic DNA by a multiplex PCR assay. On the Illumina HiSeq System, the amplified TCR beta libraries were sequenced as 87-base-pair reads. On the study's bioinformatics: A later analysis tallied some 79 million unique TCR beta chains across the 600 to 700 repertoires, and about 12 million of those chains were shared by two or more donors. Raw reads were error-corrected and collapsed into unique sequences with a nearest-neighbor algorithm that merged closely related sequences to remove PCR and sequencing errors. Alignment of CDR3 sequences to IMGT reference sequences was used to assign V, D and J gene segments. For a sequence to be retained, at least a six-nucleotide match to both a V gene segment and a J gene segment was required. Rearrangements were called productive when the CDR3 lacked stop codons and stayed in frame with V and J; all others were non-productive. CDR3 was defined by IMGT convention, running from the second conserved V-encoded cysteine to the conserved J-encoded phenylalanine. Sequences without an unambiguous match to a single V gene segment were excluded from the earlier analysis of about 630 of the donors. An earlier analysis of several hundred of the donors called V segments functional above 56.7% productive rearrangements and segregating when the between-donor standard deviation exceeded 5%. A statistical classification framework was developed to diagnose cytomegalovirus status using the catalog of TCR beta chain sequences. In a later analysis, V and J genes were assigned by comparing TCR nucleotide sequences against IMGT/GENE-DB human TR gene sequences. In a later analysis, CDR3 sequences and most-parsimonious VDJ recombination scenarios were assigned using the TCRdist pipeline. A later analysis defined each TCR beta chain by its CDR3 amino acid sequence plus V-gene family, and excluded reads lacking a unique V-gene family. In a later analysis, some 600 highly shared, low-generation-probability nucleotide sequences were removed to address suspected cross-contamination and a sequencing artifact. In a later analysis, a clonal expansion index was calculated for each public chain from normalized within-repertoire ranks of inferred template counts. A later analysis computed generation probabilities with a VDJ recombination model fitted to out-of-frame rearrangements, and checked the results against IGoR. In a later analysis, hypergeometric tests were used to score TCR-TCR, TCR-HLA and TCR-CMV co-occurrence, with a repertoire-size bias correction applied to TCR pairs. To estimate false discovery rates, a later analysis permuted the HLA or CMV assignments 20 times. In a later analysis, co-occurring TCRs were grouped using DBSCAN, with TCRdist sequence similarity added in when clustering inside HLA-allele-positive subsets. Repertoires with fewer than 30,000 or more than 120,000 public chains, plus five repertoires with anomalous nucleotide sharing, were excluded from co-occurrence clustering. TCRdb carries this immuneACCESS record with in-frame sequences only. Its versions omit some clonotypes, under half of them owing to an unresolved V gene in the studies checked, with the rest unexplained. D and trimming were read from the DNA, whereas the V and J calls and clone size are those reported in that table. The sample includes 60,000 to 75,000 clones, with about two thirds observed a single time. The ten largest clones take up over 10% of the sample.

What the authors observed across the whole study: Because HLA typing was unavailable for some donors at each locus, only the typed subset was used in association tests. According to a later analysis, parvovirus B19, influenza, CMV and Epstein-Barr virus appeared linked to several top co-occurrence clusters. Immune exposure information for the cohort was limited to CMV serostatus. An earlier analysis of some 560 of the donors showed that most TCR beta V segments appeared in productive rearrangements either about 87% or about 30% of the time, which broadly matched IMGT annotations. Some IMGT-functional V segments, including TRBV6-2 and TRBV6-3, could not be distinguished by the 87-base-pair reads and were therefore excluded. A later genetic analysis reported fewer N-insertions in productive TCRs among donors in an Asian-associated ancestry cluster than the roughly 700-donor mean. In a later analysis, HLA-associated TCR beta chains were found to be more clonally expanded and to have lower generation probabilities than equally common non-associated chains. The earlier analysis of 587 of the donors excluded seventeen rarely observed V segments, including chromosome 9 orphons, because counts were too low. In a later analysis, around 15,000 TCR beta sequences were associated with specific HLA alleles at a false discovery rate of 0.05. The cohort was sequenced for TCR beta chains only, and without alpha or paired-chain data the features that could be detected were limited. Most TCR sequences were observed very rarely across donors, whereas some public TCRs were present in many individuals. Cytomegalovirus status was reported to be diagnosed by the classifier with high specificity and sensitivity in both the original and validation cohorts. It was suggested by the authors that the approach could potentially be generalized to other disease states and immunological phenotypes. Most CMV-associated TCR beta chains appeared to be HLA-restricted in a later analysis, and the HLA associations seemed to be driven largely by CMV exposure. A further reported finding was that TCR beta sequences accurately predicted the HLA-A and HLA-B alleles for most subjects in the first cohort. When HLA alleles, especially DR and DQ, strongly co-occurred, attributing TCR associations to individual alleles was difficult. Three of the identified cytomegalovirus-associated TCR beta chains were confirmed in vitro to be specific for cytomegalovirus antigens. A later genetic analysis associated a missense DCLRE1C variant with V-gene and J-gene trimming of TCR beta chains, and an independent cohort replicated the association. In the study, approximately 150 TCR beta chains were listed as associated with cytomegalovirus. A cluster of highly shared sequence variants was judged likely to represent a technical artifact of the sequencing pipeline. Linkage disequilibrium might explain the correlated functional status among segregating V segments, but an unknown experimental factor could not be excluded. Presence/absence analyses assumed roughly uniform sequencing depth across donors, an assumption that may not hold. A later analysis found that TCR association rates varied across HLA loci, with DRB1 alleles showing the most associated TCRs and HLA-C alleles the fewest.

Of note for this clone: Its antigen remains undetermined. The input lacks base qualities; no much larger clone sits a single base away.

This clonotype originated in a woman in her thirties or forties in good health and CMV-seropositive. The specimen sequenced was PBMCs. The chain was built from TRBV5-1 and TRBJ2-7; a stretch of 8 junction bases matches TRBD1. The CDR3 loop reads CASSFFSDRANEQYF. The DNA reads TGCGCCAGCAGCTTCTTTTCGGACAGGGCCAACGAGCAGTACTTC.